A single sample gave rise to the 18 T cell receptor beta chains below, sequenced in a study of blood T cell repertoires in COVID-19. Assay: immunoSEQ multiplex PCR; the TCRdb copy retains only in-frame clones and omits some. The sample records about 73,000 clones, around four fifths being singletons. Sequencing used peripheral blood. The receptors shown here come from a man older than 75 with active or convalescent COVID-19.

The chain uses TRBV2 and TRBJ1-2; 7 positions agree with TRBD1. CDR3 length: 15 amino acids. Germline V lookup: CDR1 SNHLY, CDR2 FYNNEI. Trimming at V came to 4 bases and at J to 7 bases, leaving 12 bases not matched to a gene. The CDR3 DNA follows: TGTGCCAGCAGTGCACATGGACAGGCCGTTTTTGGCTACACCTTC. It is translated as CASSAHGQAVFGYTF.

The chain recombines TRBV19 with TRBJ1-1; D perhaps matches TRBD1 (5 bases). Germline CDR1 and CDR2: LNHDA and SQIVND (reference sequence). This CDR3 region has 15 residues. V was cut by 8 bases and J by 0 bases, with 16 bases left in between. The CDR3 DNA reads TGTGCCAGTGTCGGGCAGGGCCTTTTGAACACTGAAGCTTTCTTT. It specifies CASVGQGLLNTEAFF.

V usage is TRBV7-9 and J usage is TRBJ1-1; a weak D match, TRBD1 (6 bases). Germline CDR1 reads SEHNR; CDR2 reads FQNEAQ (reference sequence). V was cut by 5 bases and J by 11 bases, with 15 bases left in between. The CDR3 extends over 12 amino acids. The CDR3 sequence is CASSTRTALAFF. DNA for the CDR3: TGTGCCAGCAGCACCAGGACAGCGCTGGCTTTCTTT.

V and J are TRBV28 and TRBJ2-6; D remains unclear. Trimming removed 2 bases from V and 0 bases from J, with 8 bases in between. Germline lookup yields CDR1 MDHEN and CDR2 SYDVKM. The CDR3 has 16 amino acids. This chain's CDR3 is CASSLPPVSGANVLTF. In DNA form, the CDR3 reads TGTGCCAGCAGTTTACCCCCCGTCTCTGGGGCCAACGTCCTGACTTTC.

The chain links TRBV5-1 to TRBJ1-3, with a possible D match to TRBD1 (6 bases). With 5 bases removed from V and 0 bases from J, the gap between germline ends came to 9 bases. CDR3 length: 14 amino acids. Germline lookup yields CDR1 SGHRS and CDR2 YFSETQ. The DNA of the CDR3 is TGCGCCAGCAGTACAGGGAGCTCTGGAAACACCATATATTTT. It encodes CASSTGSSGNTIYF.

The chain combines TRBV6-5 with TRBJ1-6; D remains ambiguous. The CDR3 extends over 13 amino acids. V was shortened by 0 bases and J by 6 bases, with 3 bases between the two germline ends. The germline gives CDR1 MNHEY, CDR2 SVGAGI. The CDR3 loop reads CASSYSLNSPLHF. The CDR3 DNA reads TGTGCCAGCAGTTACTCCCTTAATTCACCCCTCCACTTT.

The chain recombines TRBV10-3 with TRBJ2-7; D gene unclear. Per germline, CDR1 ENHRY and CDR2 SYGVKD. The V end was cut by 4 bases, the J end by 0 bases, with 7 bases between. The CDR3 length is 13 residues. CDR3 DNA: TGTGCCATCAGTGGAGAGAACTCCTACGAGCAGTACTTC. It yields the protein CAISGENSYEQYF.

This clone was found a few times. This chain uses TRBV30 with TRBJ1-6; weak D call: TRBD1 (5 bases). The CDR3 totals 12 residues. Trimming removed 1 base at V and 10 bases at J, with 8 bases between. Germline CDR1 GTSNPN, CDR2 SVGIG (reference sequence). This CDR3 is CAWSEGNSPLHF. The CDR3 region has the DNA TGTGCCTGGAGTGAGGGGAACTCACCCCTCCACTTT.

The chain carries TRBV28 and TRBJ2-5, with 8 bases fitting TRBD2. Unmatched junction bases numbered 12, after V lost 1 base and J lost 5 bases. This CDR3 is 17 amino acids long. The germline V gene has CDR1 MDHEN and CDR2 SYDVKM. In DNA, the CDR3 is TGTGCCAGCAGTTTATTAGAACTAGCGGAGAGGGGGGAGACCCAGTACTTC. This translates into CASSLLELAERGETQYF.

This sequence joins TRBV9 and TRBJ1-1, with a weak D call TRBD1 (5 bases). The germline V gene has CDR1 SGDLS and CDR2 YYNGEE. The CDR3 contains 15 residues. The germline V and J ends were trimmed by 4 bases and 4 bases, with 17 bases remaining between them. CDR3 loop: CASSFGPDGGTEAFF. DNA for the CDR3: TGTGCCAGCAGCTTTGGACCCGACGGGGGCACTGAAGCTTTCTTT.

The chain carries TRBV18 and TRBJ1-5; D is uncertain. The CDR3 totals 15 residues. The V and J ends lost 1 base and 6 bases respectively, with 13 bases between them. The germline V gene has CDR1 KGHSH and CDR2 LQKENI. The CDR3 is CASSPQGGQSQPQHF. In nucleotides, the CDR3 is TGTGCCAGCTCACCACAGGGAGGTCAGTCTCAGCCCCAGCATTTT.

This clone was counted a few times. One end of the junction fails to match germline, which may point to a read error. The chain recombines TRBV9 with TRBJ2-1, with 14 bases lining up with TRBD2. Per germline, CDR1 SGDLS and CDR2 YYNGEE. The CDR3 has 13 residues. CDR3 bases: TGTGCCAGCAGCCCAGGACTAGCGGGAGGACCAGTCTTC. This encodes CASSPGLAGGPVF.

With respect to this clone: The sample has other DNA sequences that encode this CDR3 too. The genes are TRBV7-9 and TRBJ1-1, with a possible D match to TRBD1 (5 bases). Trimming stripped 2 bases from V and 8 bases from J, with 6 bases between. From germline, CDR1 is SEHNR and CDR2 FQNEAQ (reference sequence). This CDR3 contains 11 residues. CDR3 protein: CASSLRGEAFF. DNA for the CDR3: TGTGCCAGCAGCTTAAGGGGCGAAGCTTTCTTT.

This chain uses TRBV28 with TRBJ2-3; 12 bases align to TRBD1. The V segment lost 3 bases and the J segment 1 base; nucleotides outside the gene matches: 8. Germline assignment: CDR1 MDHEN and CDR2 SYDVKM. The CDR3 totals 18 residues. The CDR3: CASSFASRDRGRTDTQYF. The CDR3 DNA follows: TGTGCCAGCAGTTTCGCTTCAAGGGACAGGGGGCGCACAGATACGCAGTATTTT.

V and J are TRBV18 and TRBJ2-7; 10 positions agree with TRBD1. This CDR3 is built from 15 residues. V was clipped by 1 base and J by 2 bases; unmatched bases: 2. Germline V lookup: CDR1 KGHSH, CDR2 LQKENI. The DNA of the CDR3 is TGTGCCAGCTCACCACGACAGGGGGCCACCTACGAGCAGTACTTC. Its translation is CASSPRQGATYEQYF.

The chain recombines TRBV19 with TRBJ1-1; 8 bases match TRBD1. The CDR3 loop spans 15 amino acids. Germline CDR1 reads LNHDA; CDR2 reads SQIVND (reference sequence). V dropped 3 bases and J dropped 5; count of bases not matched to a gene: 8. The CDR3 DNA reads as TGTGCCAGTAGTATTTCGCAGGGGGCATATACTGAAGCTTTCTTT. Translated, it gives CASSISQGAYTEAFF.

The rearrangement links TRBV6-4 to TRBJ2-2; 9 positions match TRBD1. There are 16 residues in the CDR3. Germline CDR1 MRHNA, CDR2 SNTAGT. Trimming cost V 0 bases and J 6 bases; bases outside gene matches: 5. The CDR3 is CASSDSGTGRPGELFF. Here the CDR3 DNA reads TGTGCCAGCAGTGACTCGGGGACAGGGCGGCCCGGGGAGCTGTTTTTT.

This chain joins TRBV5-5 and TRBJ1-3; D gene uncertain. The CDR3 has 14 residues. Between the trimmed V and J ends, which lost 4 bases and 0 bases, there was a span of 8 bases. CDR1 is SGHKS and CDR2 is YYEKEE in the germline V gene (reference sequence). Here the CDR3 DNA reads TGTGCCAGCAGCGGAGGGAACTCTGGAAACACCATATATTTT. Encoded protein: CASSGGNSGNTIYF.